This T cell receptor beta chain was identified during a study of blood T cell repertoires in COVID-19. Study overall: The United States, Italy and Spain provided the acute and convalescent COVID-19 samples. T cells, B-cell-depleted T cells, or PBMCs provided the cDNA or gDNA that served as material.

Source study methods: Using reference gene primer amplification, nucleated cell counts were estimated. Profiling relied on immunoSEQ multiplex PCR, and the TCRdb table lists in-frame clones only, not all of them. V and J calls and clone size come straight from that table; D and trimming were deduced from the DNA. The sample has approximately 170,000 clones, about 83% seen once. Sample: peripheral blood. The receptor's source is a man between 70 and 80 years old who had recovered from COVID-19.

CDR3 residues: CASSFGGEQFF. As DNA, the CDR3 is TGTGCCAGCAGCTTCGGCGGTGAGCAGTTCTTC. This chain links TRBV7-9 with TRBJ2-1; D gene uncertain. CDR3 length: 11 residues. The V gene's germline CDR1 is SEHNR and CDR2 FQNEAQ (reference sequence). V dropped 3 bases and J dropped 9 bases, with 6 bases sitting between them.